The next 3 T cell receptor beta chains were all read from a single sample in a study of T-cell memory formation after mild COVID-19. From the 5' RACE reads, TCRdb called clonotypes with MiXCR, one entry per CDR3 protein. The sample comprises about 110,000 distinct CDR3 sequences, roughly 12% of which are singletons, and more than 25% rests with the top ten. Material: PBMCs or a T cell subset sorted from them (not recorded which). The receptor source for this set is an adult woman who had mild COVID-19 (a few samples of this study predate the infection). Cell type and time point are not known.

This chain joins TRBV20-1 and TRBJ2-7; D gene ambiguous. The germline V gene has CDR1 DFQATT and CDR2 SNEGSKA (reference sequence). Between the trimmed V and J ends, which lost 0 bases and 0 bases, there was a span of 9 bases. CDR3 length: 14 residues. The CDR3 sequence: CSARDSGSSYEQYF. The CDR3 DNA sequence: TGCAGTGCTAGAGATTCCGGCAGCTCCTACGAGCAGTACTTC.

This chain connects TRBV4-1 to TRBJ1-1; 11 nucleotides agree with TRBD1. The CDR3 length is 17 residues. The V and J ends lost 1 base and 3 bases, in that order; junction bases with no gene match: 7. Germline V gene data show CDR1 as MGHRA and CDR2 as YSYEKL. CDR3 in DNA: TGCGCCAGCAGCCAAGTTAGGGACAGGGGGTCCTACACTGAAGCTTTCTTT. This sequence encodes CASSQVRDRGSYTEAFF.

The chain has TRBV27 and TRBJ2-7; D may be TRBD1 (5 bases). V was trimmed by 3 bases and J by 2 bases, leaving 11 bases between them. Per the germline V gene, CDR1 is MNHEY and CDR2 is SMNVEV (reference sequence). This CDR3 contains 14 residues. CDR3 nucleotides: TGTGCCAGCAGTTTGAAGGGGTTACCCTACGAGCAGTACTTC. The encoded protein is CASSLKGLPYEQYF.